This passage covers 29 T cell receptor beta chains from one sample sequenced in a study of T cells after posttransplantation cyclophosphamide. The data were produced by immunoSEQ multiplex PCR, yet TCRdb's version contains in-frame clones alone and is incomplete. The sample offers tens of thousands of clones and no singletons, the top ten holding 2% to 3%. Sequenced sample: PBMCs. The receptor source for this set is a man aged 35-49 years in good health, CMV-negative, and a related stem cell transplant donor.

This clone occurred many times. The rearrangement links TRBV10-3 to TRBJ1-2; D ambiguous. This CDR3 region has 15 residues. The V gene lost 0 bases and the J gene lost 2 bases, with 10 bases spanning the gap. Germline CDR1 reads ENHRY; CDR2 reads SYGVKD. This CDR3 is CAISESGVKNYGYTF. Here the CDR3 DNA reads TGTGCCATCAGTGAGTCCGGGGTGAAGAACTATGGCTACACCTTC.

This clone has ten or more counts. V is TRBV11-3 and J is TRBJ2-6, with 10 bases that match TRBD2. Trimming cost V 5 bases and J 4 bases; bases outside gene matches: 11. The germline CDR1 and CDR2 sequences are SGHNT and YENEEA. CDR3 length equals 18 residues. CDR3 DNA: TGTGCCAGCAGCCTCAGACCGACTAGCGGGCTCGGGGCCAACGTCCTGACTTTC. Its translation: CASSLRPTSGLGANVLTF.

This clone was recorded at least ten times. The CDR3 sequence is CASSVVSGGESEQFF. CDR3 nucleotides: TGTGCCAGCAGCGTAGTTAGCGGGGGGGAGAGCGAGCAGTTCTTC. This chain joins TRBV9 and TRBJ2-1, with 11 bases aligning to TRBD2. The CDR3 has 15 amino acids. V gave up 0 bases and J gave up 10 bases; unmatched junction bases: 6. Germline loops: CDR1 SGDLS, CDR2 YYNGEE.

This clone was seen many times. The chain links TRBV5-1 to TRBJ2-1; maybe TRBD1 (5 bases). Germline V gives CDR1 SGHRS, CDR2 YFSETQ. The CDR3 totals 18 residues. With 0 bases removed from V and 3 bases from J, the gap between germline ends came to 19 bases. Written as DNA, the CDR3 is TGCGCCAGCAGCTTGGGGGCGACAGATTCAAAGCTCTACAATGAGCAGTTCTTC. It encodes CASSLGATDSKLYNEQFF.

This clone was counted a few times. The chain links TRBV6-6 to TRBJ1-5, with TRBD1 matching over 7 bases. V shed 2 bases and J 4 bases; nucleotides not matched to a gene: 2. Per the germline V gene, CDR1 is MNHNY and CDR2 is SVGAGI (reference sequence). The CDR3 covers 14 residues. The CDR3 DNA follows: TGTGCCAGCAGTTACAGGGACAGAAATCAGCCCCAGCATTTT. It codes for CASSYRDRNQPQHF.

The sample holds many counts of this clone. At the DNA level, this CDR3 is encoded by other sequences in the same sample as well. The chain couples TRBV11-3 to TRBJ2-7; 9 nucleotides align to TRBD1. Germline V gene lookup returns CDR1 SGHNT and CDR2 YENEEA. V gave up 4 bases and J gave up 7 bases; unmatched junction bases: 11. CDR3 length: 15 residues. As DNA, the CDR3 is TGTGCCAGCAGCTCCAGTCCGGGACAGGGATATGAGCAGTACGTC. Protein: CASSSSPGQGYEQYV.

This clone was observed at least ten times. The J gene is TRBJ1-5, the V gene TRBV5-1; D gene uncertain. CDR3 size: 13 residues. V dropped 0 bases and J dropped 4 bases, with 5 bases sitting between them. Germline CDR1 and CDR2: SGHRS and YFSETQ. The CDR3 reads CASSLDGNQPQHF. The CDR3 DNA reads as TGCGCCAGCAGCTTGGACGGGAATCAGCCCCAGCATTTT.

There are many counts of this clone. This rearrangement joins TRBV6-1 to TRBJ2-3, with 7 bases matching TRBD2. Germline trimming cut 1 base from V and 1 base from J; bases unmatched to any gene: 5. The V gene's germline CDR1 is MNHNS and CDR2 SASEGT. The CDR3 is 16 amino acids. The CDR3 loop is CASSEEFGGGTDTQYF. The CDR3 region has the DNA TGTGCCAGCAGTGAAGAGTTTGGGGGGGGCACAGATACGCAGTATTTT.

Ten or more counts support this clone. This sequence joins TRBV11-2 and TRBJ2-7, with D unclear. The germline gives CDR1 SGHAT, CDR2 FQNNGV. Trimming shortened V by 4 bases and J by 1 base, and 8 bases separated the two germline ends. The CDR3 loop spans 13 amino acids. CDR3 DNA sequence: TGTGCCAGCAGCTCGGGTTGGTCCTACGAGCAGTACGTC. Protein product: CASSSGWSYEQYV.

In its sample, this clone was seen many times. This CDR3 is CASSPTPGQGSLVTEAFF. The CDR3 DNA reads TGTGCCAGCAGCCCAACCCCGGGACAGGGTAGTCTTGTCACTGAAGCTTTCTTT. V usage is TRBV9 and J usage is TRBJ1-1; the match to TRBD1 covers 9 bases. The length of the CDR3 is 18 residues. The junction had 17 bases not matched to a gene; V was cut back by 4 bases and J by 4 bases. Germline-derived CDR1 and CDR2 are SGDLS and YYNGEE.

At least ten counts were recorded for this clone. The same CDR3 arises from other DNA sequences in this sample as well. The gene calls are TRBV5-1 and TRBJ2-7; a possible D gene is TRBD2 (6 bases). Germline values: CDR1 SGHRS, CDR2 YFSETQ. The ends were cut back, 5 bases at V and 1 base at J, with 10 bases in the middle. The CDR3 length is 13 residues. The CDR3 region is CASSLGRSYEQYF. The CDR3 DNA follows: TGCGCCAGCAGTCTGGGGAGGTCCTACGAGCAGTACTTC. Together with reference TRBV5-1 and TRBJ2-7, the CDR3 gives the full variable domain: KAGVTQTPRYLIKTRGQQVTLSCSPISGHRSVSWYQQTPGQGLQFLFEYFSETQRNKGNFPGRFSGRQFSNSRSEMNVSTLELGDSALYLCASSLGRSYEQYFGPGTRLTVT.

At least ten counts were recorded for this clone. The chain combines TRBV5-1 with TRBJ2-5, with a tentative D call TRBD1 (6 bases). The CDR3 has 14 residues. Trimming took off 0 bases at V and 0 bases at J, with 6 bases between the two ends. Germline loops: CDR1 SGHRS, CDR2 YFSETQ. In DNA, the CDR3 is TGCGCCAGCAGCTTGGGGACAGACCAAGAGACCCAGTACTTC. Encoded protein: CASSLGTDQETQYF.

This clone was counted many times. Here the CDR3 DNA reads TGTGCCAGCAGCCCGCAGGGGTACAATGAGCAGTTCTTC. This sequence encodes CASSPQGYNEQFF. This sequence joins TRBV11-3 and TRBJ2-1; TRBD1 is a possible D gene (6 bases). This CDR3 contains 13 residues. Per the germline V gene, CDR1 is SGHNT and CDR2 is YENEEA. Trimming removed 5 bases from V and 4 bases from J, with 9 bases in between.

This clone has at least ten counts. V usage is TRBV7-9 and J usage is TRBJ2-5; no clear D gene. CDR1 SEHNR and CDR2 FQNEAQ come from the germline V gene (reference sequence). V was clipped by 1 base and J by 7 bases, with 7 bases between them. The CDR3 spans 12 residues. This CDR3 reads CASSLEGGTQYF. In DNA form, the CDR3 reads TGTGCCAGCAGCTTAGAAGGCGGGACCCAGTACTTC.

This clone was seen ten or more times. The CDR3 nucleotides are TGCGCCAGCAGCTCGGAGGGAGGGGCGCAGGGAGAGCAGTACTTC. This codes for CASSSEGGAQGEQYF. The chain employs TRBV5-1 and TRBJ2-7; 7 bases agree with TRBD2. Per the germline V gene, CDR1 is SGHRS and CDR2 is YFSETQ. The length of the CDR3 is 15 residues. V dropped 3 bases and J dropped 7; count of bases not matched to a gene: 13.

This clone was counted many times. V gene TRBV6-5 combines with J gene TRBJ1-1; maybe TRBD1 (5 bases). The germline CDR1 and CDR2 sequences are MNHEY and SVGAGI. V was cut by 6 bases and J by 1 base, with 15 bases left in between. The CDR3 is made up of 15 amino acids. The chain's CDR3 is CASRRGGATNTEAFF. The DNA for the CDR3 is TGTGCCAGCAGGAGGGGAGGGGCCACGAACACTGAAGCTTTCTTT.

This clone occurred a few times. This chain connects TRBV12-5 to TRBJ2-1; 13 nucleotides line up with TRBD2. Losses at the gene ends were 2 bases for V and 3 bases for J; bases not matched to a gene: 4. This CDR3 contains 17 residues. Per the germline V gene, CDR1 is LGHNT and CDR2 is FRNRAP. The CDR3 DNA follows: TGTGCTAGTGGTTTGAGACTAGCGGGGGGACTCTACAATGAGCAGTTCTTC. This translates into CASGLRLAGGLYNEQFF.

This clone has just a few counts. V gene TRBV29-1 combines with J gene TRBJ2-7, with D tentatively TRBD1 (5 bases). Germline lookup yields CDR1 SQVTM and CDR2 ANQGSEA. CDR3 length: 15 residues. The V gene lost 0 bases and the J gene lost 1 base, with 13 bases spanning the gap. The CDR3 protein is CSVEDDPRESYEQYF. CDR3 coding DNA: TGCAGCGTTGAAGATGACCCCAGGGAATCCTACGAGCAGTACTTC.

This clone was counted only a few times. The chain is built from TRBV2 and TRBJ2-3; possibly TRBD2 for D (5 bases). This CDR3 has 19 amino acids. Trimming left V 0 bases short and J 2 bases short, with 21 bases between. Germline-derived CDR1 and CDR2 are SNHLY and FYNNEI. The CDR3 nucleotides are TGTGCCAGCAGTGAAGCGCTTCAGTTCGAGGGATTGGTCACAGATACGCAGTATTTT. Residues: CASSEALQFEGLVTDTQYF.

This clone has at least ten counts. The chain combines TRBV7-3 with TRBJ1-1; a weak D match, TRBD1 (6 bases). CDR1 and CDR2 from the germline V gene are SGHTA and FQGTGA. Trimming removed 5 bases at V and 5 bases at J, with 27 bases between. The CDR3 consists of 18 residues. CDR3 DNA sequence: TGTGCCAGCAGCCCAACCCGATCCCTCGCAGGGGAGAGGACTGAAGCTTTCTTT. Amino acid sequence: CASSPTRSLAGERTEAFF.

The gene calls are TRBV9 and TRBJ2-1; 8 bases are a match to TRBD1. The germline CDR1 and CDR2 sequences are SGDLS and YYNGEE. V lost 3 bases and J lost 6; bases outside the gene matches: 14. The CDR3 runs 17 residues. The CDR3 DNA is TGTGCCAGCAGCGCCCGACCGCAGGGGGCTTTCGTCAATGAGCAGTTCTTC. It translates to CASSARPQGAFVNEQFF.

This clone was picked up many times. The chain links TRBV11-2 to TRBJ2-7; no clear D. The CDR3 length is 15 residues. CDR1 is SGHAT, CDR2 FQNNGV, per germline. The V end lost 0 bases, the J end lost 3 bases, and 12 bases lay between the germline ends. The CDR3 loop reads CASSLDNAVLYEQYF. Here the CDR3 DNA reads TGTGCCAGCAGCTTAGATAACGCGGTCCTCTACGAGCAGTACTTC.

The chain joins TRBV9 to TRBJ2-3, with D possibly being TRBD2 (6 bases). Germline values: CDR1 SGDLS, CDR2 YYNGEE. The ends were cut back, 4 bases at V and 5 bases at J, with 11 bases in the middle. CDR3 length equals 13 residues. This chain's CDR3 is CASSPWEEDTQYF. Here the CDR3 DNA reads TGTGCCAGCAGCCCCTGGGAGGAAGATACGCAGTATTTT.

This clone was seen only a few times. The V and J genes are TRBV7-8 and TRBJ1-4; D not resolved. The V gene lost 1 base and the J gene lost 0 bases, with 9 bases spanning the gap. CDR3 length: 16 residues. Germline CDR1 reads SGHVS; CDR2 reads FQNEAQ. CDR3 residues: CASSLVGGPTNEKLFF. In DNA, the CDR3 is TGTGCCAGCAGCTTAGTTGGCGGCCCAACTAATGAAAAACTGTTTTTT.

This clone has ten or more counts. This rearrangement joins TRBV6-1 to TRBJ1-6, with TRBD1 matching 7 bases. Per germline, CDR1 MNHNS and CDR2 SASEGT. This CDR3 comprises 14 residues. Trimming took 4 bases from V and 6 from J; bases not matched to a gene: 3. CDR3 sequence (DNA): TGTGCCAGCAGTGGGGACAGAGTTAATTCACCCCTCCACTTT. Residues: CASSGDRVNSPLHF.

CDR3 sequence: CASSPGLVQETQYF. In nucleotides, the CDR3 is TGTGCCAGCAGCCCCGGACTAGTCCAAGAGACCCAGTACTTC. The rearrangement links TRBV6-1 to TRBJ2-5; the match to TRBD2 covers 7 bases. The CDR3 is made up of 14 amino acids. V was clipped by 6 bases and J by 1 base; unmatched bases: 5. Germline CDR1 is MNHNS and CDR2 is SASEGT.

This clone occurred many times. The rearrangement joins TRBV7-9 to TRBJ2-4, with a tentative D call TRBD2 (7 bases). Trimming took off 0 bases at V and 0 bases at J, with 15 bases between the two ends. The germline V gene encodes CDR1 SEHNR and CDR2 FQNEAQ (reference sequence). This CDR3 comprises 18 residues. The CDR3 region has the DNA TGTGCCAGCAGCTTAGCAGGGGGGGCGGGTCTAGCCAAAAACATTCAGTACTTC. Its protein is CASSLAGGAGLAKNIQYF. The variable domain in full, completed from reference TRBV7-9 and TRBJ2-4, reads DTGVSQNPRHKITKRGQNVTFRCDPISEHNRLYWYRQTLGQGPEFLTYFQNEAQLEKSRLLSDRFSAERPKGSFSTLEIQRTEQGDSAMYLCASSLAGGAGLAKNIQYFGAGTRLSVL.

There are many counts of this clone. The gene calls are TRBV6-1 and TRBJ2-7, with D possibly being TRBD2 (5 bases). Germline CDR1 and CDR2: MNHNS and SASEGT. The CDR3 is 14 residues long. V lost 5 bases to trimming and J lost 4 bases, with 15 bases between them. The CDR3 reads CASSTRAAAYEQYV. The CDR3, as DNA: TGTGCCAGCAGTACACGAGCGGCAGCGTACGAGCAGTACGTC.

The chain combines TRBV2 with TRBJ1-2, with no clear D. CDR3 size: 15 residues. V lost 8 bases and J lost 1, with 17 bases in between. Per germline, CDR1 SNHLY and CDR2 FYNNEI. The CDR3 protein is CASRRAAIINYGYTF. CDR3 nucleotide sequence: TGTGCCAGCCGTAGAGCAGCGATCATTAACTATGGCTACACCTTC.